The clone carrying this TCR beta chain showed up many times. The study included ophthalmopathy patients with Clinical Activity Score at least 3, NOSPECS grade at least 4 and duration under 3 months. Criteria for exclusion of patients were uncontrolled infection, other autoimmune disease, pregnancy or lactation. Fresh 10 ml peripheral blood yielded PBMCs. The ends lost 3 bases at V and 8 bases at J; junction bases unmatched: 4. The CDR3 runs to 14 residues. From germline, CDR1 is LGHDT and CDR2 YNNKEL (reference sequence). These data come from a study of T cells in Graves' hyperthyroidism and ophthalmopathy. Study context: Peripheral blood was secured at the point of initial diagnosis, before any treatment.

RNA transcripts yielded amplified TCR beta CDR3 regions. The primer set for the first-round RT-PCR of the TCR CDR3 was HTBI. TCRdb processed the multiplex PCR reads anew with MiXCR; each CDR3 protein has one entry. The table has over 500,000 distinct CDR3 sequences, 15% to 20% seen once. Specimen: blood. This clonotype was obtained from a woman between 18 and 30 years old with Graves' ophthalmopathy. The chain is built from TRBV3-1 and TRBJ1-4, with TRBD1 matching 9 bases. CDR3 sequence reads: CASSQGTGKEKLFF. CDR3 in DNA: TGTGCCAGCAGCCAGGGGACAGGGAAGGAAAAACTGTTTTTT.